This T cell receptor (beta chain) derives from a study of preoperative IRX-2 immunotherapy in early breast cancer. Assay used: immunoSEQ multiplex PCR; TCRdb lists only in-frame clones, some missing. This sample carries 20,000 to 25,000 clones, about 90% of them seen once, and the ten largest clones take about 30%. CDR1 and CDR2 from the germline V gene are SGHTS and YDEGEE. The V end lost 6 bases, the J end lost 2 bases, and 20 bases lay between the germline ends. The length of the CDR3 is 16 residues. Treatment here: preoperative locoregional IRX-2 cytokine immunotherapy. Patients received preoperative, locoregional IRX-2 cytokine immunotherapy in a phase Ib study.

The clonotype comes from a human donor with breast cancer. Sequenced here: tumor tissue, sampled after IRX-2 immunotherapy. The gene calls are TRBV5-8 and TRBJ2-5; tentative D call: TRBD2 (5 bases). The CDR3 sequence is CASTLGGIAYQETQYF. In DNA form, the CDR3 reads TGTGCCAGCACCCTGGGTGGTATAGCGTATCAAGAGACCCAGTACTTC.